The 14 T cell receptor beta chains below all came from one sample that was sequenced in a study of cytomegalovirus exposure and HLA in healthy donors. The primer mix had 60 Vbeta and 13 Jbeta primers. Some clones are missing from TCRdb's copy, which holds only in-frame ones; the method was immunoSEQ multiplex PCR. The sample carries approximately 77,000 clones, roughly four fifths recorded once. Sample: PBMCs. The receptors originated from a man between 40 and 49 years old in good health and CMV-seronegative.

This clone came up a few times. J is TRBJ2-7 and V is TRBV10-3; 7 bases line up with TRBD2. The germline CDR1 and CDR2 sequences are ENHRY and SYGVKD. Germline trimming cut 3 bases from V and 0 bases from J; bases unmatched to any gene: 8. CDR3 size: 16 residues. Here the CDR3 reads CAISDPGGGGSYEQYF. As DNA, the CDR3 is TGTGCCATCAGTGATCCCGGTGGGGGGGGCTCCTACGAGCAGTACTTC.

The CDR3 DNA follows: TGTGCCAGCAGGCCCCCGGGGGGATACGAGCAGTACTTC. Protein: CASRPPGGYEQYF. This chain links TRBV6-6 with TRBJ2-7; TRBD2 agrees at 7 bases. This CDR3 is built from 13 residues. J lost 4 bases, V lost 6 bases, and 6 bases had no gene match. Germline CDR1 MNHNY, CDR2 SVGAGI (reference sequence).

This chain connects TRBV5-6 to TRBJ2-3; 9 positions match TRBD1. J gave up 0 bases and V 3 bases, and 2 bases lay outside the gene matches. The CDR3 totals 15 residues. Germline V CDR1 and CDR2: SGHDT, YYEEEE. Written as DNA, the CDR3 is TGTGCCAGCAGCTCGGGACAGGGAAGCACAGATACGCAGTATTTT. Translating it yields CASSSGQGSTDTQYF.

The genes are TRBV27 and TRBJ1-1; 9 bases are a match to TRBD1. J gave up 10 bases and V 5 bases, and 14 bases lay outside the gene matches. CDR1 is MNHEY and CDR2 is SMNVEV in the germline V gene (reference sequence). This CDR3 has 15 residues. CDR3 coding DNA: TGTGCCAGCAGTGATCCGGGACAGGGACATATAGGAGCTTTCTTT. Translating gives CASSDPGQGHIGAFF.

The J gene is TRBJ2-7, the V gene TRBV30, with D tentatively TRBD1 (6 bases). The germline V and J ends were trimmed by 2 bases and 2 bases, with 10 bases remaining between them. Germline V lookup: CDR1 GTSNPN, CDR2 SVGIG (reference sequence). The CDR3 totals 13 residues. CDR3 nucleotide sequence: TGTGCCTGGAGTAATACAGGGACCTACGAGCAGTACTTC. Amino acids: CAWSNTGTYEQYF.

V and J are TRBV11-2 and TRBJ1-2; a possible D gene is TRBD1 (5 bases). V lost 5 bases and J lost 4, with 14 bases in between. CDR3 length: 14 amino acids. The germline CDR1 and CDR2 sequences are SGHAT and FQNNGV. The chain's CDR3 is CASSTKTAFYGYTF. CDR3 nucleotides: TGTGCCAGCAGCACCAAGACAGCCTTCTATGGCTACACCTTC.

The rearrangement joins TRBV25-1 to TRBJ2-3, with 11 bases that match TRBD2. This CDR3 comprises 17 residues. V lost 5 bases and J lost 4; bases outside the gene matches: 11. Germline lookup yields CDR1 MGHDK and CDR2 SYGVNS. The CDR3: CASSPPTSGSRADTQYF. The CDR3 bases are TGTGCCAGCAGTCCCCCCACTAGCGGGAGTAGAGCAGATACGCAGTATTTT.

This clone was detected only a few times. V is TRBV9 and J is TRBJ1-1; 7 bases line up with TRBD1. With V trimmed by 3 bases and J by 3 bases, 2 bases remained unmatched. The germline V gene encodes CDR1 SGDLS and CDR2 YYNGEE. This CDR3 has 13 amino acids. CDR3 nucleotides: TGTGCCAGCAGCGAGGGGGCGCACACTGAAGCTTTCTTT. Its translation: CASSEGAHTEAFF.

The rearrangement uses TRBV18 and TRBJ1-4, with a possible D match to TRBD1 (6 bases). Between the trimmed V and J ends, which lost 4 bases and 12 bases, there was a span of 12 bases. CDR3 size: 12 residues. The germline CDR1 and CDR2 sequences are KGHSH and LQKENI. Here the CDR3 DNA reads TGTGCCAGCTCACGAAGGGACACCGAACTGTTTTTT. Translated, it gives CASSRRDTELFF.

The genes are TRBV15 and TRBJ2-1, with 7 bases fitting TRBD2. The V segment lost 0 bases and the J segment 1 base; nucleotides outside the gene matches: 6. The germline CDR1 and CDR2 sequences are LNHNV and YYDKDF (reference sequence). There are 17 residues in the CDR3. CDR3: CATSRDLRESSYNEQFF. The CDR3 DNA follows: TGTGCCACCAGCAGAGATCTGCGGGAGTCGTCCTACAATGAGCAGTTCTTC.

This chain's CDR3 is CASSESVSYGYTF. The CDR3, as DNA: TGTGCCAGCAGTGAAAGCGTCAGCTATGGCTACACCTTC. This chain links TRBV6-1 with TRBJ1-2; no firm D call. The V end lost 2 bases, the J end lost 4 bases, and 8 bases lay between the germline ends. This CDR3 spans 13 amino acids. Germline CDR1 is MNHNS and CDR2 is SASEGT.

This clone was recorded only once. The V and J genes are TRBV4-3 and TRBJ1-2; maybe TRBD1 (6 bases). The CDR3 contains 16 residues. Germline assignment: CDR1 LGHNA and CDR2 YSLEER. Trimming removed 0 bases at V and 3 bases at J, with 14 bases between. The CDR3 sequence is CASSQDLTRGYYGYTF. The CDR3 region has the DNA TGCGCCAGCAGCCAAGATTTAACCAGGGGATACTATGGCTACACCTTC.

For the CDR3, the DNA is TGTGCCAGCAGCGTAGGGACAGAGGCCGGCTACGAGCAGTACTTC. This encodes CASSVGTEAGYEQYF. The rearrangement links TRBV9 to TRBJ2-7; possible D gene TRBD1, 6 bases. CDR3 size: 15 residues. In germline, CDR1 is SGDLS, CDR2 YYNGEE. Trimming cost V 0 bases and J 3 bases, with 13 bases left between them.

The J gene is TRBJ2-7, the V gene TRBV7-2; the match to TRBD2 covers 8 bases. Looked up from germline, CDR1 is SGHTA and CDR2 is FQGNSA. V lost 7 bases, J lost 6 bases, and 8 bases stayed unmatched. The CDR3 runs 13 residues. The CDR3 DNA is TGTGCCAGCACCACCGGGACTAGACTCGAGCAGTACTTC. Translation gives CASTTGTRLEQYF.